The 13 T cell receptor beta chains listed next were all sequenced from one sample in a study of cytomegalovirus exposure and HLA in healthy donors. This PCR relied on a set of 60 Vbeta primers and 13 Jbeta primers. TCRdb's copy holds only in-frame clones and misses some; the assay was immunoSEQ multiplex PCR. The data contain fewer than 250,000 clones, approximately 78% of them singletons. The sample was PBMCs. The origin of the receptors is a woman aged 25-40 years in good health and CMV-seropositive.

The V gene is TRBV5-1, the J gene TRBJ2-3; 10 bases line up with TRBD2. There are 16 residues in the CDR3. The junction had 4 bases not matched to a gene; V was cut back by 2 bases and J by 1 base. CDR1 and CDR2 (germline): SGHRS, YFSETQ. The CDR3 is CASSLSGGAGTDTQYF. For the CDR3, the DNA is TGCGCCAGCAGCTTAAGCGGGGGGGCCGGCACAGATACGCAGTATTTT.

Concerning this clone: Other DNA sequences in this sample translate to the same CDR3. The V gene is TRBV6-5, the J gene TRBJ1-5; tentative D call: TRBD1 (5 bases). The V end was cut by 4 bases, the J end by 0 bases, with 10 bases between. CDR3 length: 15 amino acids. The V gene's germline CDR1 is MNHEY and CDR2 SVGAGI. The CDR3: CASSSQGYSNQPQHF. The CDR3 nucleotides read TGTGCCAGCAGTTCGCAGGGATATAGCAATCAGCCCCAGCATTTT.

About this clone itself: One end of the junction is discordant with germline, which a read error may explain. The chain recombines TRBV7-9 with TRBJ2-5; D gene uncertain. CDR3 length: 18 residues. Germline CDR1 reads SEHNR; CDR2 reads FQNEAQ (reference sequence). The CDR3, as DNA: TGTTCCAGCAGCTTCGATCTTAGGCAGGCCGTTCCCTTGGAGACCCAGTACTTC. Its protein is CSSSFDLRQAVPLETQYF.

This clone turned up a few times. This chain uses TRBV5-4 with TRBJ1-2; D unresolved. The germline V gene has CDR1 SGHNT and CDR2 YYREEE (reference sequence). Trimming took off 4 bases at V and 3 bases at J, with 16 bases between the two ends. The CDR3 is 15 amino acids. This CDR3 is CASSSNRALDYGYTF. The CDR3 DNA is TGTGCCAGCAGCAGTAACAGAGCTTTAGACTATGGCTACACCTTC.

This rearrangement joins TRBV4-1 to TRBJ2-6, with D perhaps matching TRBD2 (6 bases). The V end was cut by 7 bases, the J end by 2 bases, with 9 bases between. The CDR3 is made up of 14 amino acids. The germline gives CDR1 MGHRA, CDR2 YSYEKL. The CDR3 spells CASTEGPGANVLTF. The CDR3 coding sequence is TGCGCCAGCACGGAGGGGCCTGGGGCCAACGTCCTGACTTTC.

The genes are TRBV19 and TRBJ2-7; D is perhaps TRBD2 (5 bases). The CDR3 loop spans 13 amino acids. V was cut by 5 bases and J by 2 bases, with 10 bases left in between. In germline, CDR1 is LNHDA, CDR2 SQIVND (reference sequence). CDR3 DNA sequence: TGTGCCAGTAGTTGGACGGAGGCCTACGAGCAGTACTTC. Protein: CASSWTEAYEQYF.

In this sample, this clone turned up once. CDR3 DNA: TGTGCCAGCAGTTTCCCTATGGGACTCATGAACACTGAAGCTTTCTTT. Protein product: CASSFPMGLMNTEAFF. This rearrangement joins TRBV28 to TRBJ1-1; D is perhaps TRBD1 (5 bases). Germline V gives CDR1 MDHEN, CDR2 SYDVKM. Trimming took 3 bases from V and 0 from J, leaving 14 bases between them. The length of the CDR3 is 16 residues.

The chain uses TRBV15 and TRBJ1-6; D unclear. Germline-derived CDR1 and CDR2 are LNHNV and YYDKDF (reference sequence). The V end lost 5 bases, the J end lost 9 bases, and 14 bases lay between the germline ends. The CDR3 has 14 residues. CDR3 DNA sequence: TGTGCCACCAGCGAAGACATTAAAAGTTCACCCCTCCACTTT. Amino acid sequence: CATSEDIKSSPLHF.

The chain employs TRBV5-1 and TRBJ1-2; maybe TRBD1 (6 bases). This CDR3 region has 13 residues. CDR1 is SGHRS and CDR2 is YFSETQ in the germline V gene. Trimming cost V 3 bases and J 4 bases, with 10 bases left between them. The CDR3 reads CASSWDMRYGYTF. The CDR3 DNA is TGCGCCAGCAGCTGGGACATGCGCTATGGCTACACCTTC.

The chain joins TRBV20-1 to TRBJ2-5, with D hard to call. Near its end, the DNA agrees better with TRBJ2-7, so the J call may be wrong. Germline V CDR1 and CDR2: DFQATT, SNEGSKA (reference sequence). This CDR3 comprises 11 residues. This CDR3 reads CSAYHPYEQYF. Written as DNA, the CDR3 is TGCAGTGCTTACCATCCCTACGAGCAGTACTTC.

The chain employs TRBV5-1 and TRBJ2-1; the match to TRBD1 covers 7 bases. V trimming: 0 bases; J trimming: 2 bases; junction bases outside the gene matches: 11. The germline CDR1 and CDR2 sequences are SGHRS and YFSETQ. This CDR3 comprises 18 residues. In DNA form, the CDR3 reads TGCGCCAGCAGCTTGGGGCTCAGACAGGGAGCGGCCTACAATGAGCAGTTCTTC. Amino acids: CASSLGLRQGAAYNEQFF.

The chain is built from TRBV30 and TRBJ1-5; D possibly corresponds to TRBD1 (5 bases). CDR3 length: 13 amino acids. Per the germline V gene, CDR1 is GTSNPN and CDR2 is SVGIG (reference sequence). The V end lost 3 bases, the J end lost 7 bases, and 13 bases lay between the germline ends. Here the CDR3 DNA reads TGTGCCTGGAGAGCGGGGCCGGGGCAGCCCCAGCATTTT. Translating gives CAWRAGPGQPQHF.

The chain employs TRBV2 and TRBJ1-1, with TRBD1 matching 8 bases. Germline V gives CDR1 SNHLY, CDR2 FYNNEI. This CDR3 comprises 14 residues. V lost 8 bases to trimming and J lost 0 bases; unmatched junction nucleotides: 5. CDR3 region: CASDRGLMNTEAFF. The DNA of the CDR3 is TGTGCCAGCGACAGGGGATTGATGAACACTGAAGCTTTCTTT.